The clone carrying this T cell receptor beta chain showed up many times. Antigen unknown. With the read ending 3 residues before the CDR3 end, the germline J gene is used to fill in that end. The data are from a study of T cell clonality in common variable immunodeficiency. Study conclusions and caveats: CVID subjects shared fewer TCRbeta clones than healthy controls did.

The CDR3 is made up of 14 amino acids. The V gene's germline CDR1 is SEHNR and CDR2 FQNEAQ (reference sequence). Trimming cost V 2 bases and J 8 bases, with 13 bases left between them. Caucasian heritage predominated among both patients and controls. TCRdb's copy holds only in-frame clones and misses some; the assay was immunoSEQ multiplex PCR. This sample has around 52,000 clones, each found more than once. The chain couples TRBV7-9 to TRBJ2-1; possible D gene TRBD2, 6 bases. The sequenced sample was peripheral blood mononuclear cells. The TCR was taken from a person between 18 and 75 years old in good health. CDR3 sequence: CASSLYGGSHEQFF. CDR3 DNA, as far as it was read: TGTGCCAGCAGCTTATACGGGGGAAGTCATGAG.